The TCR beta chain described here comes from a study of shared clonotypes between healthy human individuals (dated by TCRdb to about 2020). In terms of the full investigation: The cohort included three men and a couple of women between 18 and 49 years of age. Each donor's leukapheresis produced roughly between roughly 0.9 and 8.9 billion PBMCs. To increase sequencing depth and limit assay-specific biases, TCR repertoire library preparation and sequencing were carried out by different laboratories using diverse techniques. To estimate repertoire size and how much clonotype sharing occurs between individuals, the study deeply sequenced the blood TCR repertoires of several healthy adults. For each donor, CD4 naive and CD4 memory were each run on three plates, CD8 naive on two plates, and CD8 memory on one plate.

For the CD8 naive samples, CD45RO-negative cells were positively selected for CCR7, yielding a CD45RA+CCR7+ population from which TemRA cells were excluded. The donors were healthy, HIV-negative adults with no recently reported acute infections or vaccinations. Only Caucasian adults living in Nashville, Tennessee, USA were represented among the donors. Blood was obtained by leukapheresis, after which PBMCs were separated by Ficoll-Histopaque density gradient centrifugation and cryopreserved in liquid nitrogen vapor phase. Analytical flow cytometry was used to check the purity and quantity of every magnetically sorted T cell population. From each sorted fraction, genomic DNA was isolated and quantified by UV absorbance on a Nanodrop 2000c. Beyond this particular receptor, the publication reports: Compared with non-shared clonotypes, clonotypes shared by all four sorted-subset donors had higher generation probabilities. Only blood was sampled, and tissue TCR repertoires likely differ from those in blood. Naive subsets generally had larger estimated clonotype richness than memory subsets. Rarefaction of sorted-subset datasets indicated incomplete sequencing despite the large sequencing depth. When a handful of donors were compared, the shared fraction of clonotypes was around 5.1% for naive CD4, around 3.5% for naive CD8, about 2.4% for memory CD4, and around 0.4% for memory CD8. Pairwise subsampling led to the expectation that sequencing depth would affect the degree of clonotype sharing among donors. The genetic and exposure-history diversity represented was limited by the small number of donors.

TCR CDR3 regions were amplified from genomic DNA by multiplex PCR using the deep immunoSEQ assay. Extracted genomic DNA from each cell subset was spread evenly across all wells of several immunoSEQ 96-well plates, with each plate serving as a replicate. Each replicate PCR for sorted subsets received roughly 0.2 ug genomic DNA, equal to around 32,000 T cell genomes. The purified libraries were quantified using a Qubit 3.0 fluorometer, sized with a Bioanalyzer 2100, and then quantified again using the KAPA Library Quantification kit. Every immunoSEQ 96-well plate was sequenced on a separate single-read 150-cycle Illumina NextSeq 550 flow cell. The original methods were these. The immunoSEQ output contained only junctional sequences without quality scores, so filtering could not match that applied to full-length reads. To assign V/J genes and CDR3, sequences were annotated against IMGT germline references using PyIR, a Python wrapper for IgBLAST v1.9. Reads were filtered out if the reads had weak V/J assignments (E-value above 1e-6), no CDR3, stop codons, out-of-frame junctions, or ambiguous translated residues. V3J clonotypes were defined as sequences sharing an identical inferred V gene, J gene, and CDR3 amino acid sequence. Percentage overlap between repertoires was computed as shared unique clonotypes divided by the size of the smaller repertoire. Richness of each repertoire was evaluated using RTK rarefaction, the Chao1 estimator, and Recon v2.1 estimates of unobserved clonotypes. Generation probabilities for all TCRbeta clonotypes obtained by the gDNA method from a few donors were computed using OLGA. The table was pulled from immuneACCESS by TCRdb, which kept in-frame rearrangements only. Such tables lose some clones; where checked, under half of the loss comes from unresolved V genes, and the rest has no known cause. V, J and clone size derive from that table, while D and trimming were established from the DNA sequence. In all, the sample holds millions of clones, and around 93% of those were seen once. In total, the top ten clones hold more than 1.5% of the sample.

Notes on this clone: This clone's antigen is unknown. One base away there is no much larger clone; base qualities are not given.

The sample was naive CD8+ T cells from PBMCs. The sample's cell subset or site label, decoded: CD45RA+CCR7+. The receptor's source is a man aged 18 to 30 in good health. Some clones in this sample may be carry-over from other donors' samples.

The encoded CDR3 is CASSQETASSGNTIYF. The nucleotide sequence is TGCGCCAGCAGCCAAGAAACCGCGAGCTCTGGAAACACCATATATTTT. The chain couples TRBV4-1 to TRBJ1-3, with the D gene too uncertain to name. V is pared back by 0 bases and J by 0 bases, with 9 bases lying between the germline termini. Taken from the germline V gene, the CDR1 and CDR2 loops are MGHRA and YSYEKL. From its cysteine to its phenylalanine, the CDR3 spans 16 amino acids. The retained sequence is limited to the CDR3, 48 bases, with the frame set at the first base.